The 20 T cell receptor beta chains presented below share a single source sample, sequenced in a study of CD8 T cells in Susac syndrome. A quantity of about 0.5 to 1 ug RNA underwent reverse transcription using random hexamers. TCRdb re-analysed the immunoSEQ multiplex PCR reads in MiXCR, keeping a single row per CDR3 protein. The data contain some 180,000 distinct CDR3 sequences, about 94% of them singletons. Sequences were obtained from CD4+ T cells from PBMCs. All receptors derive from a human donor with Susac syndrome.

CDR3 DNA: TGTGCCAGCAGCCCCAGACGGTCTAGCACAGATACGCAGTATTTT. It yields the protein CASSPRRSSTDTQYF. The chain couples TRBV5-8 to TRBJ2-3, with D unresolved. CDR1 SGHTS and CDR2 YDEGEE come from the germline V gene. The V gene lost 4 bases and the J gene lost 0 bases, with 12 bases spanning the gap. The CDR3 runs to 15 residues.

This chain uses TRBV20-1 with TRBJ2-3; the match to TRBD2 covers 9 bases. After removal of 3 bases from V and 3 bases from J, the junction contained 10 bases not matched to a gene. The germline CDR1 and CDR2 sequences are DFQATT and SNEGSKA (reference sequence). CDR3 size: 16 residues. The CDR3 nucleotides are TGCAGTGCTAGTGGGCGAGCGGGGGGTAGAACAGATACGCAGTATTTT. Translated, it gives CSASGRAGGRTDTQYF.

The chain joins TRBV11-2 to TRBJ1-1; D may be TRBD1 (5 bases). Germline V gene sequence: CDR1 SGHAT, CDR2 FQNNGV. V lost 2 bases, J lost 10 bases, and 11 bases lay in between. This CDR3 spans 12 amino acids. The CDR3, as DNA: TGTGCCAGCAGCTTATCTCGAGGGACAGCTTTCTTT. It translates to CASSLSRGTAFF.

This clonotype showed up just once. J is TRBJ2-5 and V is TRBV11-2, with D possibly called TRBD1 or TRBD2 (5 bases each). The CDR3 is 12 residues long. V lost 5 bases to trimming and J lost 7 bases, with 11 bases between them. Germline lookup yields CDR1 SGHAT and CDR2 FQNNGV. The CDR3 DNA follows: TGTGCCAGCAGCCGCCTTGGGGGGACCCAGTACTTC. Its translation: CASSRLGGTQYF. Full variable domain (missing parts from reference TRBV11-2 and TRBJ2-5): EAGVAQSPRYKIIEKRQSVAFWCNPISGHATLYWYQQILGQGPKLLIQFQNNGVVDDSQLPKDRFSAERLKGVDSTLKIQPAKLEDSAVYLCASSRLGGTQYFGPGTRLLVL.

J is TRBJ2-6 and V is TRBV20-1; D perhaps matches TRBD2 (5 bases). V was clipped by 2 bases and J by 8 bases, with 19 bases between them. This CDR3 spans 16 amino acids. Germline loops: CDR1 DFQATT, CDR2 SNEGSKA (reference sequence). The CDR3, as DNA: TGCAGTGCTAGAAGTCGCGGACCCCGAGGGACCAACGTCCTGACTTTC. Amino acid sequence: CSARSRGPRGTNVLTF.

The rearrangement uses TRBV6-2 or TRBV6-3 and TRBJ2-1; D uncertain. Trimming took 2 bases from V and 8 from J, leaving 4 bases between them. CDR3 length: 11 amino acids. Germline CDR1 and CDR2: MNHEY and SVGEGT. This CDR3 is CASSYRDEQFF. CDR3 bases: TGTGCCAGCAGTTACAGGGATGAGCAGTTCTTC.

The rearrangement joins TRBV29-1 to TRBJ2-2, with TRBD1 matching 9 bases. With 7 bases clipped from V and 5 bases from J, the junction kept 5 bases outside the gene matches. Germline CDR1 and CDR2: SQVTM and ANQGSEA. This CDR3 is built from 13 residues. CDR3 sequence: CSADRGWTGELFF. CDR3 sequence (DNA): TGCAGCGCCGACAGGGGGTGGACCGGGGAGCTGTTTTTT.

CDR3 nucleotides: TGTGCCAGCAGTGACCGAAAACTGTTTTTT. Translation gives CASSDRKLFF. The rearrangement joins TRBV2 to TRBJ1-4; D gene uncertain. This CDR3 has 10 amino acids. Germline-derived CDR1 and CDR2 are SNHLY and FYNNEI. V was clipped by 3 bases and J by 10 bases, with 3 bases between them.

Here the CDR3 DNA reads TGTGCCAGCAGTCCCTACGGGACGCTTAACTATGGCTACACCTTC. Protein: CASSPYGTLNYGYTF. This chain links TRBV25-1 with TRBJ1-2; D possibly corresponds to TRBD1 (5 bases). Per germline, CDR1 MGHDK and CDR2 SYGVNS. V gave up 5 bases and J gave up 1 base, with 14 bases separating them. CDR3 length: 15 residues.

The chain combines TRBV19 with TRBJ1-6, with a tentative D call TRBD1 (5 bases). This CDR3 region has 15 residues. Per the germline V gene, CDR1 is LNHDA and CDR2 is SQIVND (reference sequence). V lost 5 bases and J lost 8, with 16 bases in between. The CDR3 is CASSPYRDGDSPLHF. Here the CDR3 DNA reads TGTGCCAGTAGTCCGTACCGGGACGGAGATTCACCCCTCCACTTT. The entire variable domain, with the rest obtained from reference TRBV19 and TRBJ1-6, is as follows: DGGITQSPKYLFRKEGQNVTLSCEQNLNHDAMYWYRQDPGQGLRLIYYSQIVNDFQKGDIAEGYSVSREKKESFPLTVTSAQKNPTAFYLCASSPYRDGDSPLHFGNGTRLTVT.

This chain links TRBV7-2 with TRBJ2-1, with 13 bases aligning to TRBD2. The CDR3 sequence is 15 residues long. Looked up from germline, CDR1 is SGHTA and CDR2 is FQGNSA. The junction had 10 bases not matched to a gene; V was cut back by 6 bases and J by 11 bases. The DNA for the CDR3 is TGTGCCAGCAGATCCGTGGGACTAGCGGGATTCCAGCAGTTCTTC. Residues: CASRSVGLAGFQQFF.

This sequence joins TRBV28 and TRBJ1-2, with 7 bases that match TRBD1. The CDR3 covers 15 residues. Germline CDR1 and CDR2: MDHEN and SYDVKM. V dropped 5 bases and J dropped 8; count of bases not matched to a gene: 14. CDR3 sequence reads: CASSRWDSEAQGYTF. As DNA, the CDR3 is TGTGCCAGCAGTCGATGGGACAGCGAAGCCCAGGGCTACACCTTC.

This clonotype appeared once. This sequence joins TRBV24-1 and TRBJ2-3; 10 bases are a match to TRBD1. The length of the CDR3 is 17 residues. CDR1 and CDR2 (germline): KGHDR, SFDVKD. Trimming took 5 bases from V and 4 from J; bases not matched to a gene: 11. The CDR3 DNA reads TGTGCCACCAGTGGGGTAGCCGGGACAGGGGATGCAGATACGCAGTATTTT. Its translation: CATSGVAGTGDADTQYF.

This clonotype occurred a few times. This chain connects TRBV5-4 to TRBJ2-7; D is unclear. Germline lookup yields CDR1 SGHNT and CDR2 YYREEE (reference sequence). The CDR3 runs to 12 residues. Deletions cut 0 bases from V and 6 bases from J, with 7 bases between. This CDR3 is CASSLVGREQYF. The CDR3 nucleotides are TGTGCCAGCAGCTTGGTTGGGCGCGAGCAGTACTTC.

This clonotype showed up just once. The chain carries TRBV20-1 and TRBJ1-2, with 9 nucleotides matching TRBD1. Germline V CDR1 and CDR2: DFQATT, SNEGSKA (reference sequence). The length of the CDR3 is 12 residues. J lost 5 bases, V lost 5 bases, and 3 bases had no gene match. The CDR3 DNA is TGCAGTGCTTCCGGGACAGGGTATGGCTACACCTTC. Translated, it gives CSASGTGYGYTF.

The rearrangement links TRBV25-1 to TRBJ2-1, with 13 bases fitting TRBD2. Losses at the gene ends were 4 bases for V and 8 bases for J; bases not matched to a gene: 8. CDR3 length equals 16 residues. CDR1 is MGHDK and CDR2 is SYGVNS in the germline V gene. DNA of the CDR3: TGTGCCAGCAGTGGGCGACTAGCGGGAGGTTTAGATGAGCAGTTCTTC. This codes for CASSGRLAGGLDEQFF.

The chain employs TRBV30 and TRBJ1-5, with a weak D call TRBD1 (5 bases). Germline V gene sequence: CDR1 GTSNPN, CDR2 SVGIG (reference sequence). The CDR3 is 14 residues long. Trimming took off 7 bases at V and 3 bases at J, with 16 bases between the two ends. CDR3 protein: CAYATRDLNQPQHF. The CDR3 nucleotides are TGTGCCTACGCGACCCGGGACCTCAATCAGCCCCAGCATTTT. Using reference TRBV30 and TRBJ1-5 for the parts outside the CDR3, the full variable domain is SQTIHQWPATLVQPVGSPLSLECTVEGTSNPNLYWYRQAAGRGLQLLFYSVGIGQISSEVPQNLSASRPQDRQFILSSKKLLLSDSGFYLCAYATRDLNQPQHFGDGTRLSIL.

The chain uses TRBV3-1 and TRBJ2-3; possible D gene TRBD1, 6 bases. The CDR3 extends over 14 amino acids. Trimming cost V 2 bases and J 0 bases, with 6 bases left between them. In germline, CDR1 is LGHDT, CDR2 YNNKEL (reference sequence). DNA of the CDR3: TGTGCCAGCAGCCAACAGGGGAGCACAGATACGCAGTATTTT. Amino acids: CASSQQGSTDTQYF.

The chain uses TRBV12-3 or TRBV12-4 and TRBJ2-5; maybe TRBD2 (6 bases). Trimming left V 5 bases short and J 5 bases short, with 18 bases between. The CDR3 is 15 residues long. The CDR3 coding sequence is TGTGCCAGCAGTCCGTGGGGCGGGGCAGAGGAGACCCAGTACTTC. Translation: CASSPWGGAEETQYF.

CDR3 nucleotides: TGTGCCACCGCGATACAGGGGGCGTCCTACGAGCAGTACTTC. Translation: CATAIQGASYEQYF. This chain links TRBV6-2 or TRBV6-3 with TRBJ2-7, with 9 bases fitting TRBD1. The CDR3 consists of 14 residues. Germline V gene sequence: CDR1 MNHEY, CDR2 SVGEGT. With 10 bases clipped from V and 1 base from J, the junction kept 8 bases outside the gene matches.